The next 23 T cell receptor beta chains were all read from a single sample in a study of identifying expanded T cells in peripheral blood. Measured with immunoSEQ multiplex PCR; TCRdb has only the in-frame clones, and not every one. The profile shows more than 95,000 clones, more than 75% of them singletons. Sample: blood. Receptors were obtained from a person between 18 and 69 years old in good health.

This clone was detected a few times. The CDR3 protein is CASSPSGGYQETQYF. CDR3 sequence (DNA): TGTGCCAGCAGCCCTAGCGGGGGGTACCAAGAGACCCAGTACTTC. The chain has TRBV9 and TRBJ2-5; 11 nucleotides agree with TRBD2. V was pared by 4 bases and J by 0 bases, with 2 bases of the junction left unmatched. CDR3 length equals 15 residues. Germline CDR1 is SGDLS and CDR2 is YYNGEE.

This clone was recorded once. The DNA of the CDR3 is TGTGCCAGCAGTGAGACAGCCTATTCTGAAGCTTTCTTT. Protein: CASSETAYSEAFF. The V gene is TRBV6-4, the J gene TRBJ1-1, with D tentatively TRBD1 (5 bases). Germline CDR1 reads MRHNA; CDR2 reads SNTAGT. The CDR3 has 13 amino acids. Deletions cut 3 bases from V and 6 bases from J, with 11 bases between.

This clone was detected only once. This rearrangement joins TRBV7-9 to TRBJ2-7, with a weak D call TRBD1 (6 bases). The CDR3 has 15 amino acids. The V gene's germline CDR1 is SEHNR and CDR2 FQNEAQ (reference sequence). With 1 base removed from V and 1 base from J, the gap between germline ends came to 11 bases. In DNA, the CDR3 is TGTGCCAGCAGCTTAGACGTAGGGGGATCCTACGAGCAGTACTTC. Protein: CASSLDVGGSYEQYF.

The chain couples TRBV11-3 to TRBJ1-3; D is perhaps TRBD1 (6 bases). This CDR3 is built from 15 residues. Germline CDR1 is SGHNT and CDR2 is YENEEA. Trimming removed 3 bases from V and 0 bases from J, with 9 bases in between. CDR3 region: CASSLGDTSGNTIYF. CDR3 bases: TGTGCCAGCAGCTTGGGGGACACCTCTGGAAACACCATATATTTT.

The rearrangement joins TRBV5-1 to TRBJ2-1; D uncertain. CDR3 size: 14 residues. Trimming cost V 3 bases and J 8 bases, with 15 bases left between them. Germline V CDR1 and CDR2: SGHRS, YFSETQ. This CDR3 reads CASSSTVAYDEQFF. DNA for the CDR3: TGCGCCAGCAGCTCAACAGTAGCTTACGATGAGCAGTTCTTC.

The gene calls are TRBV5-1 and TRBJ2-5; 8 bases align to TRBD1. The CDR3 runs 16 residues. J lost 1 base, V lost 4 bases, and 9 bases had no gene match. Per the germline V gene, CDR1 is SGHRS and CDR2 is YFSETQ. CDR3 DNA sequence: TGCGCCAGCAGCCGACAGGGGTATGGAACCCAAGAGACCCAGTACTTC. Protein: CASSRQGYGTQETQYF.

The V call is TRBV6-5, the J call TRBJ1-4, with D possibly being TRBD1 (6 bases). V gave up 5 bases and J gave up 7 bases, with 17 bases separating them. Germline CDR1 and CDR2: MNHEY and SVGAGI. The CDR3 length is 15 residues. The CDR3 here is CASSRGQTKAEKLFF. The CDR3 DNA sequence: TGTGCCAGCAGTCGAGGACAGACGAAAGCTGAAAAACTGTTTTTT.

CDR3 sequence: CASSFPDRGEGPYEQYF. CDR3 nucleotide sequence: TGTGCCAGCAGCTTCCCGGACAGGGGCGAAGGGCCCTACGAGCAGTACTTC. This chain connects TRBV7-9 to TRBJ2-7, with 9 bases lining up with TRBD1. The CDR3 covers 17 residues. J was trimmed by 2 bases and V by 3 bases; bases with no gene match: 11. Germline CDR1 reads SEHNR; CDR2 reads FQNEAQ (reference sequence).

This chain links TRBV7-3 with TRBJ1-5, with a tentative D call TRBD1 (6 bases). Germline V gene sequence: CDR1 SGHTA, CDR2 FQGTGA. The germline V and J ends were trimmed by 5 bases and 0 bases, with 23 bases remaining between them. This CDR3 is built from 19 residues. The CDR3 here is CASSIQGVKGDISNQPQHF. The CDR3 coding sequence is TGTGCCAGCAGCATACAGGGAGTCAAGGGGGACATTAGCAATCAGCCCCAGCATTTT.

V and J are TRBV7-8 and TRBJ2-5; D uncertain. Per germline, CDR1 SGHVS and CDR2 FQNEAQ. The V end was cut by 3 bases, the J end by 1 base, with 3 bases between. There are 12 residues in the CDR3. The CDR3 region has the DNA TGTGCCAGCAGCTTCAGCCAAGAGACCCAGTACTTC. It yields the protein CASSFSQETQYF.

A single count supports this clone. Sequence at one end of the junction differs from germline and may be a read error. The CDR3 sequence is CSAEGQAYEQYF. The DNA for the CDR3 is TGCAGCGCTGAAGGACAGGCCTACGAGCAGTACTTC. This rearrangement joins TRBV29-1 to TRBJ2-7; 7 bases line up with TRBD1. CDR1 and CDR2 from the germline V gene are SQVTM and ANQGSEA. This CDR3 contains 12 residues.

The rearrangement links TRBV5-1 to TRBJ1-4; the match to TRBD1 covers 8 bases. The CDR3 is made up of 16 amino acids. Per the germline V gene, CDR1 is SGHRS and CDR2 is YFSETQ. Losses at the gene ends were 4 bases for V and 1 base for J; bases not matched to a gene: 6. The CDR3 DNA sequence: TGCGCCAGCAGCGGAGGACAGGGAGGAACTAATGAAAAACTGTTTTTT. Its protein is CASSGGQGGTNEKLFF.

The gene calls are TRBV6-5 and TRBJ2-5, with D uncertain. The germline CDR1 and CDR2 sequences are MNHEY and SVGAGI. Trimming took 5 bases from V and 6 from J, leaving 16 bases between them. The CDR3 consists of 14 residues. For the CDR3, the DNA is TGTGCCAGCAGTCCCCGCCCGCCGTTTAAGACCCAGTACTTC. Residues: CASSPRPPFKTQYF.

The V and J genes are TRBV28 and TRBJ1-2; D remains ambiguous. Trimming pared 8 bases from V and 2 bases from J, leaving 9 bases between. The CDR3 covers 12 residues. Germline V CDR1 and CDR2: MDHEN, SYDVKM. The CDR3 here is CASVTLNYGYTF. CDR3 in DNA: TGTGCCAGCGTTACATTGAACTATGGCTACACCTTC.

V usage is TRBV29-1 and J usage is TRBJ1-1; D not resolved. This CDR3 comprises 13 residues. Germline-derived CDR1 and CDR2 are SQVTM and ANQGSEA. Trimming shortened V by 2 bases and J by 0 bases, and 7 bases separated the two germline ends. As DNA, the CDR3 is TGCAGCGTTGAAAAAGAGGTGAACACTGAAGCTTTCTTT. It specifies CSVEKEVNTEAFF. Full variable domain (missing parts from reference TRBV29-1 and TRBJ1-1): SAVISQKPSRDICQRGTSLTIQCQVDSQVTMMFWYRQQPGQSLTLIATANQGSEATYESGFVIDKFPISRPNLTFSTLTVSNMSPEDSSIYLCSVEKEVNTEAFFGQGTRLTVV.

This rearrangement joins TRBV14 to TRBJ1-6; D gene ambiguous. Germline V gene lookup returns CDR1 SGHDN and CDR2 FVKESK. The CDR3 contains 16 residues. Trimming took off 4 bases at V and 0 bases at J, with 10 bases between the two ends. The CDR3 loop is CASSRSGSSYNSPLHF. CDR3 bases: TGTGCCAGCAGCCGGTCCGGGAGCTCCTATAATTCACCCCTCCACTTT. Full variable domain (rest looked up from reference TRBV14 and TRBJ1-6): EAGVTQFPSHSVIEKGQTVTLRCDPISGHDNLYWYRRVMGKEIKFLLHFVKESKQDESGMPNNRFLAERTGGTYSTLKVQPAELEDSGVYFCASSRSGSSYNSPLHFGNGTRLTVT.

The V and J genes are TRBV7-2 and TRBJ2-7; 11 bases agree with TRBD1. V was pared by 5 bases and J by 3 bases, with 3 bases of the junction left unmatched. This CDR3 has 14 residues. Germline V gene data show CDR1 as SGHTA and CDR2 as FQGNSA. CDR3 in DNA: TGTGCCAGCAGCGGGACAGGGGGTGTCTACGAGCAGTACTTC. It codes for CASSGTGGVYEQYF. Combining the CDR3 with reference TRBV7-2 and TRBJ2-7 gives the whole variable domain GAGVSQSPSNKVTEKGKDVELRCDPISGHTALYWYRQSLGQGLEFLIYFQGNSAPDKSGLPSDRFSAERTGGSVSTLTIQRTQQEDSAVYLCASSGTGGVYEQYFGPGTRLTVT.

For the CDR3, the DNA is TGTGCCAGCAGCCACACAAATTCTGGCACCTATGGCTACACCTTC. Its protein product is CASSHTNSGTYGYTF. This chain joins TRBV5-4 and TRBJ1-2; D gene ambiguous. The CDR3 runs 15 residues. V was trimmed by 4 bases and J by 4 bases, leaving 17 bases between them. Germline lookup yields CDR1 SGHNT and CDR2 YYREEE (reference sequence).

V usage is TRBV7-2 and J usage is TRBJ1-5; D is undetermined. V shed 5 bases and J shed 9 bases, with 17 bases lying between them. Germline CDR1 is SGHTA and CDR2 is FQGNSA. The CDR3 runs to 14 residues. CDR3 sequence reads: CASSQNYPSSPQHF. The CDR3 DNA follows: TGTGCCAGCAGCCAGAATTACCCTAGTTCGCCCCAGCATTTT.

The V call is TRBV4-1, the J call TRBJ2-3; D call uncertain. This CDR3 contains 16 residues. Germline V lookup: CDR1 MGHRA, CDR2 YSYEKL. V was trimmed by 0 bases and J by 2 bases, leaving 12 bases between them. The CDR3 DNA follows: TGCGCCAGCAGCCAAGATTTCGGCAGCGACACAGATACGCAGTATTTT. This gives the protein CASSQDFGSDTDTQYF.

This rearrangement joins TRBV16 to TRBJ2-2; 8 bases line up with TRBD2. This CDR3 is 16 amino acids long. The germline gives CDR1 KGHSY, CDR2 FQNENV. The V gene end was trimmed by 3 bases and the J gene end by 4 bases; junction bases not matched to a gene: 7. The CDR3 DNA reads TGTGCCAGCAGCCAGCAGCGGGGGCTAACCACCGGGGAGCTGTTTTTT. Residues: CASSQQRGLTTGELFF.

The chain is built from TRBV12-5 and TRBJ2-5; D gene ambiguous. The CDR3 length is 14 residues. CDR1 LGHNT and CDR2 FRNRAP come from the germline V gene. V lost 2 bases, J lost 3 bases, and 10 bases lay in between. CDR3 in DNA: TGTGCTAGTGGTTTGACATTGCTCAAAGAGACCCAGTACTTC. Protein: CASGLTLLKETQYF.

The chain uses TRBV7-2 and TRBJ1-3; D unresolved. The CDR3 totals 13 residues. Germline CDR1 is SGHTA and CDR2 is FQGNSA. V lost 1 base, J lost 6 bases, and 7 bases lay in between. CDR3 in amino acids: CASSLGTPNTIYF. The CDR3 DNA is TGTGCCAGCAGCTTAGGCACGCCAAACACCATATATTTT.